Below, 31 T cell receptor beta chains from the same sample are listed, as sequenced in a study of cytomegalovirus exposure and HLA in healthy donors. Researchers ran the PCR with 60 Vbeta and 13 Jbeta primers. Profiling relied on immunoSEQ multiplex PCR, and the TCRdb table lists in-frame clones only, not all of them. The data contain approximately 160,000 clones, over 75% of them singletons. The sample consisted of PBMCs. The source of these receptors is a man aged 45-65 years in good health and CMV-seropositive.

This chain joins TRBV9 and TRBJ2-5; 7 bases align to TRBD2. Germline CDR1 reads SGDLS; CDR2 reads YYNGEE. V was pared by 4 bases and J by 2 bases, with 8 bases of the junction left unmatched. The CDR3 extends over 15 amino acids. This chain's CDR3 is CASSPGEGSQETQYF. The CDR3 nucleotides are TGTGCCAGCAGCCCCGGGGAGGGCTCACAAGAGACCCAGTACTTC.

The chain has TRBV28 and TRBJ1-3, with D tentatively TRBD1 (6 bases). Germline V gene data show CDR1 as MDHEN and CDR2 as SYDVKM. CDR3 length equals 13 residues. The V and J ends lost 8 bases and 2 bases respectively, with 10 bases between them. CDR3 nucleotides: TGTGCCAGCCAGGGGTTCACTGGAAACACCATATATTTT. It specifies CASQGFTGNTIYF.

The chain couples TRBV30 to TRBJ1-4; 9 nucleotides agree with TRBD1. In germline, CDR1 is GTSNPN, CDR2 SVGIG (reference sequence). CDR3 size: 16 residues. The J segment lost 6 bases and the V segment lost 4 bases, leaving 12 bases of the junction unmatched. In nucleotides, the CDR3 is TGTGCCTGGACCGCCCCACACAGGGGGCCTTATGAAAAACTGTTTTTT. Residues: CAWTAPHRGPYEKLFF.

The chain has TRBV28 and TRBJ2-7; D gene unclear. Germline V CDR1 and CDR2: MDHEN, SYDVKM. Trimming took off 6 bases at V and 6 bases at J, with 12 bases between the two ends. The CDR3 is made up of 12 amino acids. As DNA, the CDR3 is TGTGCCAGCAGACCACCGTACAGCGAGCAGTACTTC. Encoded protein: CASRPPYSEQYF.

The chain uses TRBV5-8 and TRBJ1-6, with 9 positions matching TRBD1. Unmatched junction bases numbered 5, after V lost 0 bases and J lost 10 bases. The CDR3 has 15 amino acids. The germline V gene has CDR1 SGHTS and CDR2 YDEGEE. The CDR3: CASSLARQGGSPLHF. In DNA, the CDR3 is TGTGCCAGCAGCTTGGCCCGACAGGGGGGATCACCCCTCCACTTT.

The V and J genes are TRBV7-9 and TRBJ2-3; 11 bases are a match to TRBD1. Germline values: CDR1 SEHNR, CDR2 FQNEAQ (reference sequence). The V and J ends lost 1 base and 4 bases, in that order; junction bases with no gene match: 4. This CDR3 is 16 amino acids long. The DNA of the CDR3 is TGTGCCAGCAGCTTAGATCCGGGACAGGGGGCAGATACGCAGTATTTT. It specifies CASSLDPGQGADTQYF.

J is TRBJ1-2 and V is TRBV10-3; maybe TRBD1 (6 bases). Trimming stripped 3 bases from V and 6 bases from J, with 11 bases between. The CDR3 totals 13 residues. In germline, CDR1 is ENHRY, CDR2 SYGVKD. The DNA for the CDR3 is TGTGCCATCAGTGAAACAGGGCAGGATGGCTACACCTTC. Its protein is CAISETGQDGYTF.

The CDR3 loop is CASREGQSYEQYF. CDR3 DNA sequence: TGTGCCAGCAGGGAGGGACAGTCCTACGAGCAGTACTTC. The chain uses TRBV6-1 and TRBJ2-7; D is perhaps TRBD1 (7 bases). Germline-derived CDR1 and CDR2 are MNHNS and SASEGT. The CDR3 runs 13 residues. Deletions cut 6 bases from V and 1 base from J, with 10 bases between.

The rearrangement joins TRBV4-3 to TRBJ1-2; D might be TRBD1 (6 bases). This CDR3 has 16 residues. CDR1 and CDR2 (germline): LGHNA, YSLEER. Trimming pared 0 bases from V and 4 bases from J, leaving 15 bases between. CDR3 sequence reads: CASSQDSTGKPYGYTF. Here the CDR3 DNA reads TGCGCCAGCAGCCAAGATTCCACAGGGAAACCCTATGGCTACACCTTC.

The gene calls are TRBV19 and TRBJ1-2; 7 bases line up with TRBD1. The CDR3 is 15 amino acids. Germline CDR1 is LNHDA and CDR2 is SQIVND (reference sequence). Unmatched junction bases numbered 10, after V lost 5 bases and J lost 4 bases. CDR3 nucleotides: TGTGCCAGTAGTGTACTACAGGGGATTGGCTATGGCTACACCTTC. Its translation: CASSVLQGIGYGYTF.

This clone was seen just once. CDR3 residues: CASSPRATDTQYF. The CDR3 nucleotides are TGTGCCAGCAGCCCTCGTGCGACAGATACGCAGTATTTT. V is TRBV7-2 and J is TRBJ2-3; D remains ambiguous. Per the germline V gene, CDR1 is SGHTA and CDR2 is FQGNSA. The CDR3 loop spans 13 amino acids. Trimming pared 5 bases from V and 3 bases from J, leaving 9 bases between.

This chain connects TRBV11-2 to TRBJ2-7; TRBD2 might be the D (5 bases). This CDR3 contains 15 residues. Trimming cost V 2 bases and J 2 bases, with 13 bases left between them. CDR1 and CDR2 from the germline V gene are SGHAT and FQNNGV. Here the CDR3 DNA reads TGTGCCAGCAGCTTAACGGGGATCGTAACCTACGAGCAGTACTTC. As protein: CASSLTGIVTYEQYF.

DNA for the CDR3: TGTGCCAGCAGCCCTTTTCGACTAGCGGGCTCGGGGGGGGAGCTGTTTTTT. Protein sequence: CASSPFRLAGSGGELFF. The rearrangement uses TRBV7-2 and TRBJ2-2, with TRBD2 identical over 10 bases. The junction had 14 bases not matched to a gene; V was cut back by 5 bases and J by 8 bases. This CDR3 contains 17 residues. In germline, CDR1 is SGHTA, CDR2 FQGNSA.

The chain recombines TRBV5-1 with TRBJ2-7; the match to TRBD1 covers 7 bases. This CDR3 spans 17 amino acids. Unmatched junction bases numbered 15, after V lost 1 base and J lost 5 bases. Germline V gene lookup returns CDR1 SGHRS and CDR2 YFSETQ. The CDR3 region has the DNA TGCGCCAGCAGCTTGAACCCTATCGGACAGGCCGGCCACGAGCAGTACTTC. Protein: CASSLNPIGQAGHEQYF.

The V and J genes are TRBV10-3 and TRBJ2-7; 11 bases agree with TRBD2. This CDR3 comprises 15 residues. Germline CDR1 ENHRY, CDR2 SYGVKD. V shed 6 bases, J shed 1 base, and the junction held 5 bases outside the gene matches. The CDR3 is CAISAGTSGSYEQYF. The CDR3 DNA sequence: TGTGCCATCAGCGCTGGGACTAGCGGATCCTACGAGCAGTACTTC.

The chain is built from TRBV2 and TRBJ1-2, with TRBD1 identical over 7 bases. After removal of 4 bases from V and 4 bases from J, the junction contained 3 bases not matched to a gene. From germline, CDR1 is SNHLY and CDR2 FYNNEI. The CDR3 is made up of 13 amino acids. CDR3 nucleotide sequence: TGTGCCAGCAGTGGGGACAGATCCTATGGCTACACCTTC. It codes for CASSGDRSYGYTF.

The chain employs TRBV4-1 and TRBJ1-1, with a tentative D call TRBD1 (6 bases). V dropped 1 base and J dropped 2 bases, with 20 bases sitting between them. CDR1 MGHRA and CDR2 YSYEKL come from the germline V gene. The CDR3 covers 18 residues. The CDR3 loop is CASSQAPPTGTLNTEAFF. The CDR3 DNA is TGCGCCAGCAGCCAAGCGCCGCCTACCGGGACACTCAACACTGAAGCTTTCTTT.

The chain uses TRBV6-5 and TRBJ2-7; the match to TRBD2 covers 8 bases. V lost 0 bases and J lost 2; bases outside the gene matches: 3. The CDR3 has 15 amino acids. CDR1 is MNHEY, CDR2 SVGAGI, per germline. The CDR3 DNA reads as TGTGCCAGCAGTTACTCAGTCGGGAGGGCCTACGAGCAGTACTTC. Translating it yields CASSYSVGRAYEQYF.

V is TRBV30 and J is TRBJ1-1, with D maybe TRBD1 (5 bases). Germline assignment: CDR1 GTSNPN and CDR2 SVGIG (reference sequence). This CDR3 contains 14 residues. The germline V and J ends were trimmed by 3 bases and 3 bases, with 14 bases remaining between them. The CDR3 loop is CAWRVAPGDTEAFF. The DNA for the CDR3 is TGTGCCTGGAGGGTGGCCCCGGGGGACACTGAAGCTTTCTTT. The variable domain in full, completed from reference TRBV30 and TRBJ1-1, reads SQTIHQWPATLVQPVGSPLSLECTVEGTSNPNLYWYRQAAGRGLQLLFYSVGIGQISSEVPQNLSASRPQDRQFILSSKKLLLSDSGFYLCAWRVAPGDTEAFFGQGTRLTVV.

The gene calls are TRBV20-1 and TRBJ2-3; a weak D match, TRBD2 (6 bases). V gave up 5 bases and J gave up 7 bases, with 7 bases separating them. The CDR3 runs 10 residues. CDR1 DFQATT and CDR2 SNEGSKA come from the germline V gene (reference sequence). CDR3 region: CSAWTNTQYF. The CDR3, as DNA: TGCAGTGCTTGGACTAATACGCAGTATTTT.

The chain combines TRBV7-9 with TRBJ2-1; 9 nucleotides line up with TRBD2. The CDR3 extends over 16 amino acids. Germline V gene sequence: CDR1 SEHNR, CDR2 FQNEAQ (reference sequence). Unmatched junction bases numbered 5, after V lost 5 bases and J lost 0 bases. CDR3 sequence (DNA): TGTGCCAGCAGCACGGGTAGCGGGAGCTCCTACAATGAGCAGTTCTTC. This gives the protein CASSTGSGSSYNEQFF.

The V and J genes are TRBV4-1 and TRBJ1-2, with D uncertain. The V end was cut by 1 base, the J end by 5 bases, with 11 bases between. This CDR3 is 14 amino acids long. Germline CDR1 is MGHRA and CDR2 is YSYEKL. The CDR3 loop is CASSQAGNGYGYTF. In nucleotides, the CDR3 is TGCGCCAGCAGCCAAGCGGGGAACGGGTATGGCTACACCTTC.

The chain joins TRBV9 to TRBJ2-5; D might be TRBD2 (6 bases). CDR3 size: 15 residues. The V gene lost 2 bases and the J gene lost 1 base, with 12 bases spanning the gap. Per the germline V gene, CDR1 is SGDLS and CDR2 is YYNGEE. The CDR3, as DNA: TGTGCCAGCAGCGTCGGAGGGTCAGCCCAAGAGACCCAGTACTTC. Translated: CASSVGGSAQETQYF.

The chain is built from TRBV19 and TRBJ1-2; 8 nucleotides match TRBD1. The ends lost 4 bases at V and 0 bases at J; junction bases unmatched: 4. This CDR3 is built from 15 residues. CDR1 and CDR2 (germline): LNHDA, SQIVND (reference sequence). The CDR3 here is CASSSQGATNYGYTF. DNA for the CDR3: TGTGCCAGTAGTAGCCAGGGGGCCACTAACTATGGCTACACCTTC. The variable domain in full, completed from reference TRBV19 and TRBJ1-2, reads DGGITQSPKYLFRKEGQNVTLSCEQNLNHDAMYWYRQDPGQGLRLIYYSQIVNDFQKGDIAEGYSVSREKKESFPLTVTSAQKNPTAFYLCASSSQGATNYGYTFGSGTRLTVV.

This rearrangement joins TRBV5-1 to TRBJ2-5; 10 bases fit TRBD1. Germline-derived CDR1 and CDR2 are SGHRS and YFSETQ. The CDR3 contains 15 residues. The V gene end was trimmed by 2 bases and the J gene end by 3 bases; junction bases not matched to a gene: 4. The CDR3 region is CASSLPGQGKETQYF. As DNA, the CDR3 is TGCGCCAGCAGCTTACCGGGACAGGGGAAAGAGACCCAGTACTTC. The variable domain in full, completed from reference TRBV5-1 and TRBJ2-5, reads KAGVTQTPRYLIKTRGQQVTLSCSPISGHRSVSWYQQTPGQGLQFLFEYFSETQRNKGNFPGRFSGRQFSNSRSEMNVSTLELGDSALYLCASSLPGQGKETQYFGPGTRLLVL.

The gene calls are TRBV20-1 and TRBJ1-1, with 7 bases that match TRBD1. The CDR3 totals 11 residues. Germline values: CDR1 DFQATT, CDR2 SNEGSKA (reference sequence). Losses at the gene ends were 6 bases for V and 7 bases for J; bases not matched to a gene: 5. For the CDR3, the DNA is TGCAGTGCCCGTGGGGACAGTGAAGCTTTCTTT. Translation: CSARGDSEAFF.

As DNA, the CDR3 is TGTGCCAGCAGCTCGACAGTTCAAGAGACCCAGTACTTC. Its protein is CASSSTVQETQYF. The rearrangement uses TRBV7-3 and TRBJ2-5; D is perhaps TRBD1 (5 bases). V lost 4 bases and J 2 bases, leaving 8 bases between the germline ends. This CDR3 contains 13 residues. Germline-derived CDR1 and CDR2 are SGHTA and FQGTGA.

On this clone itself: One end of the junction is discordant with germline, which a read error may explain. The chain joins TRBV10-1 to TRBJ1-2; D not resolved. CDR3 length: 15 amino acids. Germline V gives CDR1 WNHNN, CDR2 SYGVQD (reference sequence). The DNA of the CDR3 is TGCGCCAACAGTGAGCTATTAGTGAGGTTTGAAGGCTACACCTTC. It translates to CANSELLVRFEGYTF.

The chain carries TRBV30 and TRBJ2-3; 10 nucleotides match TRBD2. CDR3 size: 16 residues. Germline assignment: CDR1 GTSNPN and CDR2 SVGIG (reference sequence). J gave up 0 bases and V 1 base, and 4 bases lay outside the gene matches. CDR3 sequence: CAWSGTSGSSTDTQYF. CDR3 bases: TGTGCCTGGAGTGGGACTAGCGGTTCTAGCACAGATACGCAGTATTTT.

The rearrangement links TRBV12-2 to TRBJ2-3; the DNA was not compared with TRBD2, the D call given in the table. TRBV12-2 is reported as a pseudogene. The CDR3 length is 17 residues. The CDR3 DNA sequence: TGTGCAAGTCGCTTAGGGGCTGGGCGGGGGGGCCCAGATACGCAGTATTTT. Protein product: CASRLGAGRGGPDTQYF.

The rearrangement joins TRBV28 to TRBJ2-1; TRBD1 might be the D (6 bases). This CDR3 spans 15 amino acids. Per germline, CDR1 MDHEN and CDR2 SYDVKM. V was shortened by 3 bases and J by 8 bases, with 17 bases between the two germline ends. The CDR3 protein is CASSFWQGRSDEQFF. The CDR3 DNA sequence: TGTGCCAGCAGTTTTTGGCAGGGGCGTTCGGATGAGCAGTTCTTC.